The rows below give T cell receptor beta chains drawn from one sample of a study of vaccination effects on CD4 cells after COVID-19. Their specific antigens are unknown. Sequencing used immunoSEQ multiplex PCR; TCRdb keeps in-frame clones, though not all of them. The repertoire holds more than 60,000 clones, with 74% as singletons. The starting material was CD4+ T cells from PBMCs cultured without peptide, obtained after COVID-19 vaccination. The receptors here all came from a human donor who received a COVID-19 vaccine. Each CDR3 is given with its conserved first and last residue. The D gene is left open where the match is weak. The size of a clone is reported for some rows only, either as once, few or many, or as a class for expanded clones.

clone_size	v_call	d_call	j_call	cdr3_nt	cdr3_aa
NA	TRBV29-1	TRBD2	TRBJ2-5	TGCAGCGTTCGGGGCGGGGGCCAAGAGACCCAGTACTTC	CSVRGGGQETQYF
NA	TRBV18	TRBD1	TRBJ2-2	TGTGCCAGCTCATCTGACAGGGCCCCCACCGGGGAGCTGTTTTTT	CASSSDRAPTGELFF
NA	TRBV5-1	TRBD1	TRBJ2-5	TGCGCCAGCAGCCCGATGGACAGGGAAGAGACCCAGTACTTC	CASSPMDREETQYF
NA	TRBV7-2	NA	TRBJ1-2	TGTGCCAGCAGCTTTTCAGGGTCTGGCTACACCTTC	CASSFSGSGYTF
NA	TRBV25-1	NA	TRBJ1-2	TGTGCCAGCAGTGAATATGGCGGAGGGAAAAGATATGGCTACACCTTC	CASSEYGGGKRYGYTF
NA	TRBV6-6	TRBD1	TRBJ1-2	TGTGCCAGCAGTTACATAGGACAGGGGGCATTTGGCTACACCTTC	CASSYIGQGAFGYTF
NA	TRBV5-1	TRBD1	TRBJ1-5	TGCGCCAGCAGCCCGGGGTCGACAGGGACTAGCAATCAGCCCCAGCATTTT	CASSPGSTGTSNQPQHF
NA	TRBV29-1	NA	TRBJ1-4	TGCAGCGTTGAGAACCCCGACGGTGGTGAAAAACTGTTTTTT	CSVENPDGGEKLFF
few	TRBV13	NA	TRBJ2-2	TGTGCCACGAAAGCCGGTAGCCCCCGGGGCACCGGGGAGCTGTTTTTT	CATKAGSPRGTGELFF
NA	TRBV15	NA	TRBJ1-6	TGTGCCACCAGCAGAGCGGGGAATTCACCCCTCCACTTT	CATSRAGNSPLHF
NA	TRBV30	NA	TRBJ1-6	TGTGCCTGGAGTCCCCTGGGGGTGGGTAATTCACCCCTCCACTTT	CAWSPLGVGNSPLHF
NA	TRBV12-3/TRBV12-4	NA	TRBJ2-2	TGTGCCAGCAGCCAAAGCGGGGAGCTGTTTTTT	CASSQSGELFF
NA	TRBV3-1/TRBV3-2	NA	TRBJ1-2	TGTGCCAGCAGCCAACGAGGTGGCTACACCTTC	CASSQRGGYTF
NA	TRBV4-1	TRBD2	TRBJ2-2	TGCGCCAGCACCTTGACTAGCGGCTACACCGGGGAGCTGTTTTTT	CASTLTSGYTGELFF
NA	TRBV24-1	TRBD1	TRBJ1-4	TGTGCCACCAGTGTGGGGACAGGGTTTAATGAAAAACTGTTTTTT	CATSVGTGFNEKLFF
NA	TRBV11-3	TRBD1	TRBJ2-2	TGTGCCAGCAGCAGGGACAGCACCGGGGAGCTGTTTTTT	CASSRDSTGELFF
NA	TRBV5-1	TRBD2	TRBJ2-5	TGCGCCAGCAAGCAGCCTAGCGGGGAAGAGACCCAGTACTTC	CASKQPSGEETQYF
NA	TRBV16	NA	TRBJ1-3	TGTGCCAGCAGCCTTCCCGGGACAAGTGGAAACACCATATATTTT	CASSLPGTSGNTIYF
NA	TRBV3-1/TRBV3-2	NA	TRBJ1-1	TGTGCCAGCAGCCAAGATCGGGTGGGTAAGGCTGAAGCTTTCTTT	CASSQDRVGKAEAFF
NA	TRBV27	NA	TRBJ2-2	TGTGCCAGCTCCACGGTGAACACCGGGGAGCTGTTTTTT	CASSTVNTGELFF
NA	TRBV5-4	NA	TRBJ2-5	TGTGCCAGCAGCGCCGGGGGCCTAGAGACCCAGTACTTC	CASSAGGLETQYF
NA	TRBV5-1	TRBD2	TRBJ2-1	TGCGCCAGCAGCTTAGGACTAGGCCTGGTGGACAATGAGCAGTTCTTC	CASSLGLGLVDNEQFF
NA	TRBV6-5	TRBD1	TRBJ1-2	TGTGCCAGCAGGCGTGGGACAGACCCTAGCTATGGCTACACCTTC	CASRRGTDPSYGYTF
NA	TRBV24-1	TRBD1	TRBJ1-2	TGTGCCACTCGCCAAGGACAGGAGAATGGCTACACCTTC	CATRQGQENGYTF
NA	TRBV6-1	NA	TRBJ1-4	TGTGCCAGCAGTGACATCGGCCGTTCCGGGTACGGCGAAAAACTGTTTTTT	CASSDIGRSGYGEKLFF
NA	TRBV19	TRBD1	TRBJ2-5	TGTGCCAGTAGTCGCAGAGCGGGACAGGGGATCGGCGAGACCCAGTACTTC	CASSRRAGQGIGETQYF
NA	TRBV18	NA	TRBJ2-5	TGTGCCAGCTCGAACCTGGAGACCCAGTACTTC	CASSNLETQYF
NA	TRBV7-8	TRBD2	TRBJ2-1	TGTGCCAGCAGCTTTCCCCACGAGGCTAGCGGGGGGCCCTCCTACAATGAGCAGTTCTTC	CASSFPHEASGGPSYNEQFF
few	TRBV7-2	TRBD2	TRBJ2-6	TGTGCCAGCAGCTTAGATAGCGGGGGCTCTGGGGCCAACGTCCTGACTTTC	CASSLDSGGSGANVLTF
few	TRBV28	NA	TRBJ1-5	TGTGCCAGCAGTTTCGGGCACAGCTTCAATCAGCCCCAGCATTTT	CASSFGHSFNQPQHF
NA	TRBV28	TRBD1	TRBJ1-1	TGTGCCAGCAGTACATCCTTAGACAGGGACACTGAAGCTTTCTTT	CASSTSLDRDTEAFF
NA	TRBV24-1	NA	TRBJ2-5	TGTGCCACCGAAGACCCGGCCAGAGAGACCCAGTACTTC	CATEDPARETQYF
few	TRBV5-4	TRBD2	TRBJ2-2	TGTGCCAGCAGGGATGGACTAGCGGGGCGGACCGGGGAGCTGTTTTTT	CASRDGLAGRTGELFF
NA	TRBV21-1	NA	TRBJ1-5	TGTGCCAGCAGCACACCTGGGACAGCTTTTAATCAGCCCCAGCATTTT	CASSTPGTAFNQPQHF
NA	TRBV7-2	TRBD2	TRBJ2-1	TGTGCCAGCAGCCTTAGCGGGGGGCCCTACAATGAGCAGTTCTTC	CASSLSGGPYNEQFF
NA	TRBV3-1/TRBV3-2	NA	TRBJ1-4	TGTGCCAGCAGCCTTTCTGACGGACGGCGGGGTGAAAAACTGTTTTTT	CASSLSDGRRGEKLFF
NA	TRBV4-1	NA	TRBJ2-2	TGCGCCAGCAGCTCGCCGAACACCGGGGAGCTGTTTTTT	CASSSPNTGELFF
NA	TRBV7-9	TRBD1	TRBJ2-5	TGTGCCAGCAGCTTAGCTCGGGGACAGTTCGAGACCCAGTACTTC	CASSLARGQFETQYF
NA	TRBV19	NA	TRBJ2-1	TGTGCCAGTAGTATAGGGAGGTTAGAGAAGATCTCCTACAATGAGCAGTTCTTC	CASSIGRLEKISYNEQFF
NA	TRBV3-1/TRBV3-2	NA	TRBJ1-4	TGTGCCAGCAGCCAACGTCCGGGCGCTGAAAAACTGTTTTTT	CASSQRPGAEKLFF
NA	TRBV5-4	NA	TRBJ1-2	TGTGCCAGCAGCTTGGAGGCCGCCTATGGCTACACCTTC	CASSLEAAYGYTF
NA	TRBV2	TRBD1	TRBJ1-2	TGTGCCAGCACCCGGGACAGGGGACCCTATGGCTACACCTTC	CASTRDRGPYGYTF
NA	TRBV11-1	NA	TRBJ1-3	TGTGCCAGCAGCTTTGGCGCGGGCTCTGGAAACACCATATATTTT	CASSFGAGSGNTIYF
NA	TRBV28	NA	TRBJ1-5	TGTGCCAGCAGTTTCGGGGGACTTAGCAATCAGCCCCAGCATTTT	CASSFGGLSNQPQHF
NA	TRBV2	NA	TRBJ1-2	TGTGCCAGCAGGGACAGAGCTAACTATGGCTACACCTTC	CASRDRANYGYTF
NA	TRBV29-1	TRBD1	TRBJ2-1	TGCAGCGCTGAGGGACAGGGGGCGAATGAGCAGTTCTTC	CSAEGQGANEQFF
NA	TRBV27	TRBD2	TRBJ2-3	TGTGCCAGCAGGACCTCTAGCGGAGATACGCAGTATTTT	CASRTSSGDTQYF
once	TRBV19	NA	TRBJ2-5	TGTGCCAGTAGTATAGGTCAAGGACGGTTTGTAGGCCAGTACTTC	CASSIGQGRFVGQYF
NA	TRBV5-5	NA	TRBJ2-3	TGTGCCAGCAGCTTCGTGGTCAGGGACTCAGATACGCAGTATTTT	CASSFVVRDSDTQYF
NA	TRBV5-1	TRBD2	TRBJ2-1	TGCGCCAGCAGCATCCATACGACTAGCGGGGGTAGGAATGAGCAGTTCTTC	CASSIHTTSGGRNEQFF
NA	TRBV20-1	NA	TRBJ2-1	TGCAGTGCAAGTGAGTCGGGGGGCGGAAACAATGAGCAGTTCTTC	CSASESGGGNNEQFF
NA	TRBV29-1	NA	TRBJ2-1	TGCAGCGTTGACCGGGGTAGGGGTGAGCAGTTCTTC	CSVDRGRGEQFF